The clone carrying this T cell receptor beta chain was seen a handful of times. Antigen: not known. This specimen comes from a study of T cells after yellow fever vaccination. Study-wide context: Low-cell-number fractions underwent preparation using SMART-Seq v4 Ultra Low Input.

V dropped 3 bases and J dropped 8 bases, with 10 bases sitting between them. This CDR3 contains 12 residues. Study-level results: There was a small share of clonotypes that showed up in both the CD4 and CD8 compartments. Subsequent booster samples again held most clones from primary vaccination (approximately 95% CD4, roughly 90% CD8).

5'RACE template switching produced TCR cDNA carrying a universal primer site and UMIs. MiXCR, run by TCRdb on the 5' RACE reads, gives a single entry per CDR3 protein. The sample consists of more than 300,000 distinct CDR3 sequences, over 8.5% of them appearing once. This sample comprised CD4+ T cells sorted from PBMCs, obtained 45 days after the yellow fever booster vaccination. This chain uses TRBV12-3 or TRBV12-4 with TRBJ1-2; tentatively, D is TRBD1 (5 bases). This sequence was found in a man aged 18 to 30 who received the YFV17D yellow fever vaccine. CDR3 amino acids: CASSLRGWGYTF. The CDR3 nucleotides are TGTGCCAGCAGTTTGAGGGGATGGGGCTACACCTTC.